Presented here are 26 T cell receptor beta chains from one specimen sequenced in a study of cytomegalovirus exposure and HLA in healthy donors. Both 60 Vbeta primers and 13 Jbeta primers went into the PCR. Here immunoSEQ multiplex PCR was the method, and the copy in TCRdb shows in-frame clones only, minus some. This sample has 110,000 to 150,000 clones, with around 79% found just once. The sample comprised PBMCs. The origin of the receptors is a male donor in good health and CMV-seronegative.

This chain uses TRBV21-1 with TRBJ1-5. TRBV21-1 is labeled a pseudogene. CDR3 length: 14 amino acids. The CDR3 spells CASTLGGDNQPQHF. The CDR3, as DNA: TGTGCCAGCACCTTGGGGGGGGACAATCAGCCCCAGCATTTT.

The chain combines TRBV10-1 with TRBJ1-1; a weak D match, TRBD1 (6 bases). The CDR3 is 16 residues long. Trimming pared 0 bases from V and 2 bases from J, leaving 13 bases between. Germline lookup yields CDR1 WNHNN and CDR2 SYGVQD (reference sequence). Here the CDR3 DNA reads TGCGCCAGCAGTGAGTCAGTGAGCAGGGGTAACACTGAAGCTTTCTTT. Protein product: CASSESVSRGNTEAFF.

The V and J genes are TRBV6-5 and TRBJ1-6; a possible D gene is TRBD1 (5 bases). CDR3 length: 15 residues. The germline V gene has CDR1 MNHEY and CDR2 SVGAGI. With 2 bases removed from V and 6 bases from J, the gap between germline ends came to 11 bases. The CDR3 sequence is CASSYQRDFNSPLHF. In DNA, the CDR3 is TGTGCCAGCAGTTACCAAAGGGACTTTAATTCACCCCTCCACTTT.

J is TRBJ2-3 and V is TRBV5-4; TRBD2 aligns across 13 bases. The germline CDR1 and CDR2 sequences are SGHNT and YYREEE (reference sequence). The CDR3 contains 16 residues. V was clipped by 6 bases and J by 5 bases; unmatched bases: 9. This CDR3 is CASNTGGLAGRDTQYF. CDR3 bases: TGTGCCAGCAACACCGGGGGACTAGCGGGGAGAGATACGCAGTATTTT.

The gene calls are TRBV6-5 and TRBJ1-4; TRBD1 matches at 10 bases. This CDR3 has 14 residues. Germline V CDR1 and CDR2: MNHEY, SVGAGI. V was clipped by 4 bases and J by 6 bases; unmatched bases: 2. Here the CDR3 DNA reads TGTGCCAGCAGTTCTGACAGGGGGCATGAAAAACTGTTTTTT. Amino acids: CASSSDRGHEKLFF.

The chain employs TRBV18 and TRBJ1-1; D not certain. CDR1 KGHSH and CDR2 LQKENI come from the germline V gene. The ends were cut back, 4 bases at V and 3 bases at J, with 6 bases in the middle. The CDR3 is made up of 12 amino acids. CDR3 in DNA: TGTGCCAGCTCACAGGGAGACACTGAAGCTTTCTTT. Translated, it gives CASSQGDTEAFF.

This chain connects TRBV10-2 to TRBJ2-3; 12 nucleotides match TRBD2. Germline CDR1 and CDR2: WSHSY and SAAADI. CDR3 length equals 17 residues. The V gene end was trimmed by 3 bases and the J gene end by 4 bases; junction bases not matched to a gene: 8. The CDR3 DNA is TGCGCCAGCAGTGAAAGTAGGCTAGCGGGGGGGCCAGATACGCAGTATTTT. Amino acid sequence: CASSESRLAGGPDTQYF.

This clone was seen a few times. The genes are TRBV28 and TRBJ1-2, with 7 bases fitting TRBD1. With 6 bases clipped from V and 2 bases from J, the junction kept 3 bases outside the gene matches. Germline V gives CDR1 MDHEN, CDR2 SYDVKM. The CDR3 is 13 amino acids. The CDR3 loop reads CASSLTGNYGYTF. The CDR3, as DNA: TGTGCCAGCAGCTTGACAGGGAACTATGGCTACACCTTC.

V and J are TRBV25-1 and TRBJ1-2, with TRBD1 as a possible D gene (5 bases). The V end was cut by 3 bases, the J end by 2 bases, with 7 bases between. CDR3 length: 13 residues. CDR1 is MGHDK, CDR2 SYGVNS, per germline. Here the CDR3 DNA reads TGTGCCAGCAGTGAGGGGGGGAACTATGGCTACACCTTC. It codes for CASSEGGNYGYTF.

The J gene is TRBJ1-4, the V gene TRBV15, with D perhaps TRBD1 (6 bases). CDR3 size: 15 residues. Germline CDR1 reads LNHNV; CDR2 reads YYDKDF (reference sequence). The V gene lost 0 bases and the J gene lost 1 base, with 6 bases spanning the gap. The CDR3 DNA reads TGTGCCACCAGCAGAGACAGGGGAACTAATGAAAAACTGTTTTTT. This encodes CATSRDRGTNEKLFF.

J is TRBJ1-2 and V is TRBV9; 8 nucleotides agree with TRBD1. The CDR3 sequence is 16 residues long. The ends lost 0 bases at V and 4 bases at J; junction bases unmatched: 8. The germline CDR1 and CDR2 sequences are SGDLS and YYNGEE. This CDR3 is CASSVDKGQAIYGYTF. The CDR3 DNA is TGTGCCAGCAGCGTAGATAAGGGACAGGCGATCTATGGCTACACCTTC. Using reference TRBV9 and TRBJ1-2 for the parts outside the CDR3, the full variable domain is DSGVTQTPKHLITATGQRVTLRCSPRSGDLSVYWYQQSLDQGLQFLIQYYNGEERAKGNILERFSAQQFPDLHSELNLSSLELGDSALYFCASSVDKGQAIYGYTFGSGTRLTVV.

This clone was seen once. The V call is TRBV6-5, the J call TRBJ1-3, with 7 bases identical to TRBD1. Trimming at V came to 6 bases and at J to 2 bases, leaving 4 bases not matched to a gene. The CDR3 is 14 residues long. Germline loops: CDR1 MNHEY, CDR2 SVGAGI. CDR3 nucleotides: TGTGCCAGCAGCAGACAGGGAACTGGAAACACCATATATTTT. Translation: CASSRQGTGNTIYF.

This clone was detected only once. The rearrangement uses TRBV5-1 and TRBJ2-1; TRBD2 is a possible D gene (6 bases). The CDR3 has 15 amino acids. V lost 0 bases to trimming and J lost 3 bases, with 10 bases between them. Germline V CDR1 and CDR2: SGHRS, YFSETQ. CDR3 loop: CASSLEVSGYNEQFF. The CDR3, as DNA: TGCGCCAGCAGCTTGGAGGTTAGCGGCTACAATGAGCAGTTCTTC. The variable domain in full, completed from reference TRBV5-1 and TRBJ2-1, reads KAGVTQTPRYLIKTRGQQVTLSCSPISGHRSVSWYQQTPGQGLQFLFEYFSETQRNKGNFPGRFSGRQFSNSRSEMNVSTLELGDSALYLCASSLEVSGYNEQFFGPGTRLTVL.

The CDR3 here is CASSPPTVSTDTQYF. CDR3 bases: TGTGCCAGCTCACCACCAACAGTTTCCACAGATACGCAGTATTTT. This chain connects TRBV18 to TRBJ2-3; D call uncertain. The germline V gene has CDR1 KGHSH and CDR2 LQKENI. The CDR3 is 15 amino acids. V lost 0 bases and J lost 2, with 9 bases in between.

The V and J genes are TRBV19 and TRBJ1-2; 7 bases match TRBD1. J was trimmed by 3 bases and V by 6 bases; bases with no gene match: 1. CDR1 and CDR2 (germline): LNHDA, SQIVND (reference sequence). The length of the CDR3 is 12 residues. Here the CDR3 reads CASRTGDYGYTF. The CDR3 DNA is TGTGCCAGTAGAACAGGGGACTATGGCTACACCTTC.

This clone has a handful of counts. For the CDR3, the DNA is TGCGCCAGCAGTGATGGACACAACAACTATGGCTACACCTTC. Its protein product is CASSDGHNNYGYTF. This chain links TRBV10-2 with TRBJ1-2, with D perhaps TRBD1 (5 bases). This CDR3 region has 14 residues. CDR1 WSHSY and CDR2 SAAADI come from the germline V gene. Trimming left V 3 bases short and J 2 bases short, with 10 bases between.

The V and J genes are TRBV27 and TRBJ2-5; TRBD2 might be the D (5 bases). Germline CDR1 reads MNHEY; CDR2 reads SMNVEV (reference sequence). The CDR3 loop spans 14 amino acids. Trimming removed 5 bases from V and 5 bases from J, with 15 bases in between. The CDR3 is CASSKREGMETQYF. In DNA form, the CDR3 reads TGTGCCAGCAGTAAGCGAGAGGGTATGGAGACCCAGTACTTC.

The genes are TRBV2 and TRBJ1-5; 10 bases are a match to TRBD1. V shed 5 bases and J 0 bases; nucleotides not matched to a gene: 10. There are 18 residues in the CDR3. CDR1 is SNHLY and CDR2 is FYNNEI in the germline V gene. CDR3 sequence (DNA): TGTGCCAGCAGTCCCCCGGGACAGGGGCTCTATAGCAATCAGCCCCAGCATTTT. Protein product: CASSPPGQGLYSNQPQHF.

The rearrangement joins TRBV5-1 to TRBJ2-1, with a tentative D call TRBD2 (7 bases). Trimming cost V 3 bases and J 1 base, with 17 bases left between them. The CDR3 consists of 17 residues. CDR1 and CDR2 from the germline V gene are SGHRS and YFSETQ. DNA of the CDR3: TGCGCCAGCAGCTCGGGGAGGGGGAGTTCTTCCTACAATGAGCAGTTCTTC. It is translated as CASSSGRGSSSYNEQFF. Looking up the rest from reference TRBV5-1 and TRBJ2-1 gives the full variable domain: KAGVTQTPRYLIKTRGQQVTLSCSPISGHRSVSWYQQTPGQGLQFLFEYFSETQRNKGNFPGRFSGRQFSNSRSEMNVSTLELGDSALYLCASSSGRGSSSYNEQFFGPGTRLTVL.

For this clone: Mismatch with germline at one junction end may stem from a read error. The chain is built from TRBV7-7 and TRBJ2-3; TRBD2 matches 10 bases. Germline CDR1 and CDR2: SSHAT and FNYEAQ (reference sequence). This CDR3 is built from 15 residues. The CDR3 loop is CASSRVAGGTDTQYF. The CDR3 nucleotides read TGTGCTAGCAGCCGAGTAGCGGGAGGTACAGATACGCAGTATTTT.

The chain has TRBV6-7 and TRBJ2-7; D is perhaps TRBD1 (5 bases). TRBV6-7 is given ORF status, its function remaining uncertain. V was pared by 9 bases and J by 3 bases, with 15 bases between. The CDR3 is 13 residues long. CDR3 loop: CARGRTKDYEQYF. Written as DNA, the CDR3 is TGTGCCAGGGGGCGGACCAAAGACTACGAGCAGTACTTC.

The rearrangement uses TRBV5-1 and TRBJ2-4; 9 bases align to TRBD2. The CDR3 is 18 residues long. The germline gives CDR1 SGHRS, CDR2 YFSETQ. V dropped 4 bases and J dropped 6; count of bases not matched to a gene: 17. This CDR3 is CASSRARTSDTGGNIQYF. CDR3 sequence (DNA): TGCGCCAGCAGCCGAGCGAGGACTAGCGATACCGGGGGAAACATTCAGTACTTC.

The chain combines TRBV7-2 with TRBJ2-3; D gene ambiguous. V lost 1 base to trimming and J lost 3 bases, with 11 bases between them. Germline assignment: CDR1 SGHTA and CDR2 FQGNSA. The CDR3 contains 15 residues. DNA of the CDR3: TGTGCCAGCAGCTTAGGACCGGCAGGAACAGATACGCAGTATTTT. This codes for CASSLGPAGTDTQYF.

Many counts were recorded for this clone. V usage is TRBV6-6 and J usage is TRBJ2-7; tentatively, D is TRBD1 (5 bases). There are 16 residues in the CDR3. CDR1 is MNHNY and CDR2 is SVGAGI in the germline V gene (reference sequence). The germline V and J ends were trimmed by 2 bases and 3 bases, with 17 bases remaining between them. The CDR3 sequence is CASSYQDIGDFYEQYF. Here the CDR3 DNA reads TGTGCCAGCAGTTACCAGGACATAGGGGATTTCTACGAGCAGTACTTC.

The rearrangement uses TRBV5-8 and TRBJ1-2, with unresolved D. V was shortened by 6 bases and J by 3 bases, with 3 bases between the two germline ends. This CDR3 has 10 residues. Per the germline V gene, CDR1 is SGHTS and CDR2 is YDEGEE. The CDR3 sequence is CASTYYGYTF. In nucleotides, the CDR3 is TGTGCCAGCACTTACTATGGCTACACCTTC.

The V gene is TRBV27, the J gene TRBJ1-1, with D hard to call. This CDR3 is built from 14 residues. In germline, CDR1 is MNHEY, CDR2 SMNVEV (reference sequence). Trimming removed 3 bases from V and 3 bases from J, with 11 bases in between. The CDR3 is CASSLTWGDTEAFF. In DNA form, the CDR3 reads TGTGCCAGCAGTTTGACGTGGGGAGACACTGAAGCTTTCTTT.